Shown below are 6 T cell receptor beta chains from a single sample sequenced in a study of blood T cell repertoires in COVID-19. Sequenced by immunoSEQ multiplex PCR; TCRdb stores in-frame clones only, minus some. The sample carries about 210,000 clones, around 89% recorded once. The sequencing sample was made of peripheral blood. All receptors come from a man between 65 and 85 years old with acute or convalescent COVID-19.

The rearrangement uses TRBV7-3 and TRBJ2-2; TRBD2 is a possible D gene (6 bases). Germline values: CDR1 SGHTA, CDR2 FQGTGA. This CDR3 region has 14 residues. Trimming pared 7 bases from V and 13 bases from J, leaving 22 bases between. The CDR3 region is CASILRGTGEGLFF. CDR3 bases: TGTGCCAGCATTCTCCGCGGGACCGGTGAGGGGCTGTTTTTT.

The chain couples TRBV24-1 to TRBJ1-2, with 10 bases lining up with TRBD1. With 4 bases clipped from V and 8 bases from J, the junction kept 12 bases outside the gene matches. This CDR3 is built from 16 residues. The germline CDR1 and CDR2 sequences are KGHDR and SFDVKD. CDR3 loop: CATSETGTGARSGYTF. CDR3 DNA sequence: TGTGCCACCAGTGAGACCGGGACAGGGGCCAGAAGCGGCTACACCTTC.

Details on this clone: Other nucleotide sequences in the sample specify the same CDR3. This chain joins TRBV7-8 and TRBJ1-5, with no clear D. Deletions cut 1 base from V and 4 bases from J, with 5 bases between. Germline V CDR1 and CDR2: SGHVS, FQNEAQ. The CDR3 extends over 13 amino acids. CDR3 DNA sequence: TGTGCCAGCAGCTTAGGGCGGAATCAGCCCCAGCATTTT. This translates into CASSLGRNQPQHF.

The rearrangement links TRBV27 to TRBJ1-2, with TRBD1 as a possible D gene (6 bases). V was pared by 5 bases and J by 6 bases, with 13 bases between. Germline V CDR1 and CDR2: MNHEY, SMNVEV (reference sequence). The CDR3 covers 13 residues. DNA for the CDR3: TGTGCCAGCAGTCCCGGACAGACCGATGGCTACACCTTC. This sequence encodes CASSPGQTDGYTF.

The chain uses TRBV28 and TRBJ2-1; 11 bases match TRBD2. There are 16 residues in the CDR3. CDR1 is MDHEN and CDR2 is SYDVKM in the germline V gene. V lost 5 bases and J lost 4; bases outside the gene matches: 7. CDR3 loop: CASSPQRTSGYNEQFF. The CDR3 nucleotides are TGTGCCAGCAGTCCCCAAAGGACTAGCGGGTACAATGAGCAGTTCTTC. The variable domain in full, completed from reference TRBV28 and TRBJ2-1, reads DVKVTQSSRYLVKRTGEKVFLECVQDMDHENMFWYRQDPGLGLRLIYFSYDVKMKEKGDIPEGYSVSREKKERFSLILESASTNQTSMYLCASSPQRTSGYNEQFFGPGTRLTVL.

The chain uses TRBV14 and TRBJ2-7; a weak D match, TRBD1 (6 bases). The V end lost 1 base, the J end lost 3 bases, and 13 bases lay between the germline ends. Germline V lookup: CDR1 SGHDN, CDR2 FVKESK. CDR3 length: 15 amino acids. CDR3 sequence reads: CASSQVETGDYEQYF. Written as DNA, the CDR3 is TGTGCCAGCAGCCAAGTCGAGACAGGAGACTACGAGCAGTACTTC.